Sequencing of this TCR beta chain was carried out in a study of cytomegalovirus exposure and HLA in healthy donors. PCR employed 60 Vbeta and 13 Jbeta primers. Profiled with immunoSEQ multiplex PCR; TCRdb holds only in-frame clones, not every one. The sample contains about 170,000 clones, less than 80% of which appear only once. The donors (healthy individuals) were bone marrow donors. Regarding the study as a whole: Immune exposure data for these donors was limited to CMV serostatus. Later on, analysis showed that most CMV-associated TCR beta chains appeared to be HLA-restricted. DRB1 had the most TCR associations and HLA-C the fewest, a later analysis found, with rates varying by HLA locus.

About this clone itself: What it recognizes is unknown.

V dropped 4 bases and J dropped 6 bases, with 9 bases sitting between them. The CDR3 totals 13 residues. Per the germline V gene, CDR1 is SGHTA and CDR2 is FQGNSA. The TCR comes from a female donor in good health and CMV-seronegative. Sample: PBMCs. This sequence joins TRBV7-2 and TRBJ2-2, with D possibly matching TRBD2 (5 bases). CDR3: CASSSTTAGELFF. DNA of the CDR3: TGTGCCAGCAGCTCGACTACCGCCGGGGAGCTGTTTTTT.